This T cell receptor beta chain was captured in a study of cytomegalovirus exposure and HLA in healthy donors. Across the whole study: The Caucasian-associated ancestry cluster held roughly 80% of 300 to 450 genotyped donors. Study observations and caveats: Per a prior analysis, the majority of TCR beta V segments were productive roughly 90% or roughly 30% of the time.

Germline V CDR1 and CDR2: SGHVS, FQNEAQ. The CDR3 runs to 15 residues. About this clone: The antigen remains undetermined. At one end the junction does not follow the germline gene, possibly because of a read error. This sample includes further DNA sequences coding for the same CDR3.

Primers included in the PCR were 60 Vbeta and 13 Jbeta primers. Some clones are missing from TCRdb's copy, which holds only in-frame ones; the method was immunoSEQ multiplex PCR. Counted here are some 190,000 clones, 60% to 80% occurring once; the ten biggest clones make up less than 4%. This rearrangement joins TRBV7-8 to TRBJ2-7; 12 positions agree with TRBD2. This receptor was obtained from a woman younger than 45 in good health and CMV-seropositive. Sequenced input: PBMCs. The CDR3 DNA is TGTGCCAGCAGCCTAGCGGGAGGGCTCTCCTACGAGCAGTACTTC. As protein: CASSLAGGLSYEQYF.